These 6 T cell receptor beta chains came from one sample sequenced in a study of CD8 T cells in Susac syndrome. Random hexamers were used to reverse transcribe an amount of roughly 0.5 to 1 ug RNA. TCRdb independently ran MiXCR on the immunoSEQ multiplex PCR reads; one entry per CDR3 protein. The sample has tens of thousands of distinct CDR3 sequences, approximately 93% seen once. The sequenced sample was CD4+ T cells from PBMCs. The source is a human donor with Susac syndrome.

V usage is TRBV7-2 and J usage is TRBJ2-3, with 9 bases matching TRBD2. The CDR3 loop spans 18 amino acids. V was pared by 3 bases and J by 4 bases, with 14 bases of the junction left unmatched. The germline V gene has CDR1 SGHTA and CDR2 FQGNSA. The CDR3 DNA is TGTGCCAGCAGCTTGAGAGCTAGCGGGGTCCTGGGACCAGATACGCAGTATTTT. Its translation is CASSLRASGVLGPDTQYF.

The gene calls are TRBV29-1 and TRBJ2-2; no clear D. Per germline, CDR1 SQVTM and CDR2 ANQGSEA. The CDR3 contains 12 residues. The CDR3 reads CSSRRNTGELFF. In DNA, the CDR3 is TGCAGTTCCAGACGTAACACCGGGGAGCTGTTTTTT.

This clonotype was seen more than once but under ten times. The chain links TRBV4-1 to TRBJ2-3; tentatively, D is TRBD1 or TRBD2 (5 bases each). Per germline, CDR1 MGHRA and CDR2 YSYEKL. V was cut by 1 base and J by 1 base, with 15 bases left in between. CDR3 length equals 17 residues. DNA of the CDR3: TGCGCCAGCAGCCAAGGTCGGGGACCGAGAGGCACAGATACGCAGTATTTT. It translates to CASSQGRGPRGTDTQYF.

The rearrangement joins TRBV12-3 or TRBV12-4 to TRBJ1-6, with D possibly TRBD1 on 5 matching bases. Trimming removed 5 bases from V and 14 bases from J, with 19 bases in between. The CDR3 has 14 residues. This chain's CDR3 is CASSTRDGDRALHF. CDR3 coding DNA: TGTGCCAGCAGTACGCGGGACGGGGATCGGGCCCTCCACTTT.

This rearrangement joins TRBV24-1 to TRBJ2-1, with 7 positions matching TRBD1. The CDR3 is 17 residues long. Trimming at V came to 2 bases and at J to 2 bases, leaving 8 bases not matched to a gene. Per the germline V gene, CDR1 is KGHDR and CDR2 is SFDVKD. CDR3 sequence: CATSDWDSQSPYNEQFF. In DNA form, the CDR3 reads TGTGCCACCAGTGATTGGGACAGCCAAAGCCCCTACAATGAGCAGTTCTTC.

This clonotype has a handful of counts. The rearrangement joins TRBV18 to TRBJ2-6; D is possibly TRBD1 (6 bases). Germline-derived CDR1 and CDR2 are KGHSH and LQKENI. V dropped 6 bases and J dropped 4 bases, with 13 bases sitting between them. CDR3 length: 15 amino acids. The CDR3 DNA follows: TGTGCCAGCTCCCCTACAGGGAGCGGGGCCAACGTCCTGACTTTC. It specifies CASSPTGSGANVLTF.